This TCR beta chain was profiled in a study of T cell clonotyping in hematopoietic cell transplantation. Overall study results and limits: Without cell sorting, CD4 versus CD8 contributions remain unresolved. Few recipient clonotypes overlapped donors; over 95% were de novo at given depth. After transplant, recipient diversity fell while pathologically expanded clonotypes grew through day 180. Higher Inverse Simpson Index values in graft donor and pretransplant recipient predicted broader posttransplant TCR diversity.

With respect to this clone: Its antigen is still unknown.

Measured with immunoSEQ multiplex PCR; TCRdb has only the in-frame clones, and not every one. This sample has about 8,000 clones, with roughly 94% found just once. The CDR3 totals 16 residues. V was pared by 1 base and J by 1 base, with 13 bases between. Germline V CDR1 and CDR2: KGHSH, LQKENI. The sequence was collected from a male patient aged 55 to 69 who had an allogeneic stem cell transplant from an unrelated donor, so T cells may come from the graft donor. Some clones in this sample may be carry-over from other donors' samples. Sequenced material: peripheral blood mononuclear cells, taken 30 days after allogeneic stem cell transplant. The chain uses TRBV18 and TRBJ1-1; maybe TRBD1 (6 bases). DNA for the CDR3: TGTGCCAGCTCACCACTTAGCGGGGGGCAGAACACTGAAGCTTTCTTT. Protein product: CASSPLSGGQNTEAFF.